The T cell receptor (beta chain) under discussion was sequenced for a study of T cell responses to AZD1222 COVID-19 vaccine. Study in general: The study pooled second doses at about 4 or about 12 weeks. Study observations and caveats: Spike-specific TCR breadth rose after two AZD1222 doses, and depth rose as well. Females made up more of the donors, who were largely white British, and clonal diversity may have come out too low. Seropositive AZD1222 recipients at baseline numbered only 6 or 7.

Assay: immunoSEQ multiplex PCR; the TCRdb copy retains only in-frame clones and omits some. The table includes about 66,000 clones, about 90% detected once. A remark on this clone: Its antigen is unidentified.

The CDR3 contains 11 residues. With 5 bases removed from V and 5 bases from J, the gap between germline ends came to 6 bases. Germline V gene lookup returns CDR1 MGHDK and CDR2 SYGVNS. The V gene is TRBV25-1, the J gene TRBJ1-2; D ambiguous. This receptor was identified in an adult in good health. Sequenced material: peripheral blood, taken on day 0 of AZD1222 vaccination. In DNA form, the CDR3 reads TGTGCCAGCAGTAGCGGTTATGGCTACACCTTC. This translates into CASSSGYGYTF.